The present T cell receptor (beta chain) was sequenced within a study of blood T cells in healthy people across ages. As for this clonotype: What it binds is not known.

The V gene's germline CDR1 is DFQATT and CDR2 SNEGSKA (reference sequence). The CDR3 extends over 15 amino acids. Trimming took 4 bases from V and 6 from J; bases not matched to a gene: 8. Combining a sample-barcoded 5' primer with a J-beta primer mix, a second PCR ran for about 7 to 11 cycles. TCRdb reprocessed the 5' RACE reads via MiXCR and lists one record per CDR3 protein. The sample lists about 680,000 distinct CDR3 sequences; around 45% were seen once. Study-wide results and limits: Naive CD4+ cells and diversity were both higher in long-lived donors than in aged donors.

This TCR derives from a woman aged 60-70 years in good health. Sequenced sample: blood. The chain couples TRBV20-1 to TRBJ2-3; 12 nucleotides match TRBD2. Here the CDR3 DNA reads TGCAGTGCTATGCCGACTAGCGGGAGAGTGGATACGCAGTATTTT. It translates to CSAMPTSGRVDTQYF.